This TCR beta chain stems from a study of blood T cell repertoires in COVID-19. Seattle's cohort entered during active infection and was followed longitudinally. The CDR3 extends over 14 amino acids. V trimming: 8 bases; J trimming: 3 bases; junction bases outside the gene matches: 6. The germline gives CDR1 MDHEN, CDR2 SYDVKM. TCRdb's copy holds only in-frame clones and misses some; the assay was immunoSEQ multiplex PCR. The sample shows 300,000 to 400,000 clones, around nine tenths of them seen only once. The sample was peripheral blood. The V gene is TRBV28, the J gene TRBJ2-7; TRBD2 matches 11 bases. The source of this sequence is a woman in her 70s with COVID-19, enrolled during active disease. The CDR3 DNA reads as TGTGCCAGCCAATGGCTAGCGGGGGGCTACGAGCAGTACTTC. It is translated as CASQWLAGGYEQYF.